This TCR beta chain is drawn from a study of beta chain features in type 1 diabetes. Across the study: Age, gender and cell yields were alike across patients and healthy donors.

Sorting with CD45RO/CCR7/CD25/CD127/CD95/CD27 yielded naive, central memory, regulatory and stem-like memory CD4+ cells. This clone came up a few times. The antigen is not known. Study-level points and caveats: Within each of all four CD4+ subsets, Type 1 diabetes patients had TCRB CDR3s that were moderately but significantly shorter. Whether HLA type influences TCRB rearrangement remained unresolved here.

Germline V gives CDR1 SNHLY, CDR2 FYNNEI. Deletions cut 5 bases from V and 6 bases from J, with 21 bases between. The CDR3 runs 16 residues. TCRB transcripts that were expressed got sequenced, as all of the isolated RNA had been reverse transcribed. Sequencing was performed with immunoSEQ multiplex PCR; in TCRdb, only in-frame clones are kept and a portion is missing. The sample comprises some 100,000 clones, 40% of which are singletons, and approximately 0.065% rests with the top ten. The origin of this receptor is a woman aged 18-29 years in good health. The sample consisted of stem cell memory CD4+ T cells from blood. The chain uses TRBV2 and TRBJ2-3; maybe TRBD1 (5 bases). The CDR3, as DNA: TGTGCCAGCAGTCCCTTCTGGGGCTCACTGGTGGATACGCAGTATTTT. Translated: CASSPFWGSLVDTQYF.